The T cell receptor (beta chain) under discussion was sequenced for a study of CD8 T cells in ankylosing spondylitis. Whole-study results and caveats: Disease-linked clones, CD8+, were relatively rare in peripheral blood. Disease-associated clones were reportedly significantly overrepresented in matched ankylosing spondylitis synovial fluid.

TCRdb passed the 5' RACE reads through MiXCR, listing each CDR3 protein once. The sample contains roughly 130,000 distinct CDR3 sequences, about 8% of which appear only once. The sample holds a few counts of this clonotype. Its antigen remains unidentified. This CDR3 is built from 17 residues. V shed 4 bases and J shed 7 bases, with 23 bases lying between them. Germline V lookup: CDR1 MGHDK, CDR2 SYGVNS. Material: synovial fluid, either unsorted or a sorted T cell fraction (not recorded which). The V call is TRBV25-1, the J call TRBJ2-1, with D possibly matching TRBD1 (5 bases). This TCR derives from a male donor with ankylosing spondylitis. This CDR3 is CASSGVKGFSFENEQFF. For the CDR3, the DNA is TGTGCCAGCAGTGGGGTGAAGGGGTTTTCTTTTGAGAATGAGCAGTTCTTC.